Given below is one TCR beta chain in context. As yet, its antigen is unknown. A much larger clone sits a single nucleotide away, making a read error possible. The data stem from a study of human T cells and chemical hapten exposure. Study as a whole: Subjects had 2% DPC placed on approximately 2 cm by approximately 2 cm of upper inner arm skin for sensitization.

Original analysis: Per sample, the median was around 100,000 TCRs, with values from 23,224 to 690,600. TCRdb ran MiXCR on the RACE reads and lists one entry per CDR3 protein. The V and J calls follow TCRdb's processing rather than the paper's. Of about 82,000 distinct CDR3 sequences listed, 6.5% to 8.5% are singletons. Overall study results and limits: TCRs exceeding 1 in 1000 frequency stayed unchanged with DPC sensitization.

Specified time point: patch test 2, 6 weeks after DPC sensitization. This sample's treatment: therapeutic diphenylcyclopropenone sensitization with weekly scalp DPC. The source material was whole blood, sampled in connection with sensitization to the hapten diphenylcyclopropenone (DPC). The origin of this receptor is a woman under 40 with alopecia areata. Some clones in this sample may be carry-over from other donors' samples.

The CDR3 spells CASSLLAKPGQLLPSGNTIYF. CDR3 sequence (DNA): TGTGCCAGCAGTTTGCTAGCGAAACCCGGACAGCTTTTGCCCTCTGGAAACACCATATATTTT. V and J are TRBV27 and TRBJ1-3; tentative D call: TRBD1 (6 bases). V was trimmed by 3 bases and J by 0 bases, leaving 27 bases between them. The CDR3 is made up of 21 amino acids. Germline V gives CDR1 MNHEY, CDR2 SMNVEV (reference sequence).